Following are 22 T cell receptor beta chains from one sample sequenced in a study of tumor-infiltrating lymphocytes in primary liver carcinoma. Blood RNA was derived from unsorted whole blood, and germline DNA was extracted too. Priming with a constant-region primer yielded TCR beta cDNA from 450 to 600 ng total RNA. Libraries covering TCR beta were generated through three nested multiplex PCR rounds (using a slightly modified ARM-PCR). For 10 cycles apiece, the opening two PCR rounds ran with TRBV1-TRBV30 forward primers and a C-beta reverse primer. TCRdb reprocessed the multiplex PCR reads via MiXCR and lists one record per CDR3 protein. This table holds 200,000 or so distinct CDR3 sequences, around three fifths found once. The sequencing sample was made of peripheral blood. These receptors all stem from a woman aged 60-70 years with primary liver carcinoma and hepatitis B virus infection.

This clonotype was counted at least ten times. The genes are TRBV29-1 and TRBJ1-1; 8 nucleotides agree with TRBD1. This CDR3 has 13 residues. CDR1 and CDR2 (germline): SQVTM, ANQGSEA. The junction had 5 bases not matched to a gene; V was cut back by 4 bases and J by 4 bases. The CDR3 is CSVGTGKSTEAFF. The CDR3, as DNA: TGCAGCGTTGGGACAGGGAAGAGCACTGAAGCTTTCTTT.

With respect to this clonotype: The germline gene is not matched at one end of the junction; a read error may be the cause. The V call is TRBV11-2, the J call TRBJ2-7, with D maybe TRBD1 (6 bases). The CDR3 has 16 amino acids. Germline V gene data show CDR1 as SGHAT and CDR2 as FQNNGV. The CDR3 DNA reads TGTGCCAGCAGCTTAGGAAGGGACACCACCTCCTACGAGCAGTATTTC. Protein: CASSLGRDTTSYEQYF.

As to this clonotype: This CDR3 is missing its conserved last phenylalanine or tryptophan, likely due to a read error. The CDR3 loop is CASSLEGASGSDYTL. The CDR3 region has the DNA TGTGCCAGCAGCTTAGAGGGGGCCAGTGGCAGTGACTACACCCTC. The chain is built from TRBV11-2 and TRBJ1-2; D is perhaps TRBD1 (6 bases). This CDR3 region has 15 residues. Per germline, CDR1 SGHAT and CDR2 FQNNGV. Trimming pared 0 bases from V and 10 bases from J, leaving 18 bases between.

The V call is TRBV19, the J call TRBJ2-1; 10 positions agree with TRBD2. Germline CDR1 reads LNHDA; CDR2 reads SQIVND (reference sequence). There are 18 residues in the CDR3. V was clipped by 4 bases and J by 2 bases; unmatched bases: 11. The CDR3 sequence is CASSKIRVSGRTYNEQFF. CDR3 DNA sequence: TGTGCCAGTAGTAAGATCCGCGTTAGCGGGAGGACCTACAATGAGCAGTTCTTC.

On this clonotype: One end of the junction varies from germline; a read error may be responsible. The J gene is TRBJ2-6, the V gene TRBV7-8; tentative D call: TRBD2 (6 bases). The CDR3 runs to 19 residues. Germline CDR1 reads SGHVS; CDR2 reads FQNEAQ. CDR3 coding DNA: TGTGTCAGCAGCTTAGGCCGAGGAGGGGCGAGCTCTGGGGCCAACGTCCTGACTTTC. Amino acids: CVSSLGRGGASSGANVLTF.

Turning to this clonotype: This may stem from a read error, because a much larger clone lies one nucleotide away. Here the CDR3 reads CASSTGQSNEQSF. In DNA form, the CDR3 reads TGTGCCAGCAGCACGGGACAGTCCAATGAGCAGTCCTTC. The V call is TRBV12-3 or TRBV12-4, the J call TRBJ2-1, with 7 bases identical to TRBD1. The length of the CDR3 is 13 residues.

As concerns this clonotype: Germline and junction disagree at one end, which may indicate a read error. The CDR3 protein is CASSPTTGLRTDTRYF. Here the CDR3 DNA reads TGCGCCAGCAGCCCCACCACAGGGTTGCGCACAGATACGCGGTATTTT. This rearrangement joins TRBV5-1 to TRBJ2-3; a possible D gene is TRBD1 (6 bases). The germline V gene encodes CDR1 SGHRS and CDR2 YFSETQ. The CDR3 extends over 16 amino acids.

With regard to this clonotype: A read error may account for a junction end that differs from germline. This chain connects TRBV6-5 to TRBJ2-2; TRBD2 matches 14 bases. CDR1 is MNHEY and CDR2 is SVGAGI in the germline V gene. The CDR3 runs 18 residues. This CDR3 is CASRPPGLAGGLTRELLF. CDR3 in DNA: TGTGCCAGCAGACCCCCAGGACTAGCGGGAGGTTTGACCAGGGAGCTGTTGTTT.

Remarks on this clonotype: It may be a read error: a sequence one base away is much more abundant. V usage is TRBV29-1 and J usage is TRBJ2-1; 9 bases are shared with TRBD2. The CDR3 covers 13 residues. CDR1 and CDR2 (germline): SQVTM, ANQGSEA. The CDR3 reads CSVIAGAYNEQLF. The CDR3 DNA reads as TGCAGCGTGATAGCGGGAGCCTACAATGAGCAGCTCTTC.

This clonotype was seen a few times. This may arise from a read error, as a much more abundant clone is one base away. The gene calls are TRBV6-5 and TRBJ1-6, with D possibly matching TRBD1 (6 bases). The V gene's germline CDR1 is MNHEY and CDR2 SVGAGI. The CDR3 is 11 residues long. The V end was cut by 6 bases, the J end by 15 bases, with 12 bases between. CDR3 bases: TGTGCCAGCAGAACAGGACAGTACCTCCACTTT. Translation gives CASRTGQYLHF.

The chain links TRBV11-2 to TRBJ2-6, with D uncertain. This CDR3 is 13 amino acids long. V lost 5 bases, J lost 5 bases, and 7 bases lay in between. The V gene's germline CDR1 is SGHAT and CDR2 FQNNGV. In DNA form, the CDR3 reads TGTGCCAGCAGCCCACGAAGGGCCAACGTCCTGACTTTC. This codes for CASSPRRANVLTF.

To note about this clonotype: Possible read error: a much larger clone is one base away. This chain links TRBV7-8 with TRBJ2-1; 9 nucleotides align to TRBD2. The CDR3 spans 17 residues. Germline lookup yields CDR1 SGHVS and CDR2 FQNEAQ. This CDR3 is CASSFPPGTSWRNDQFF. In DNA form, the CDR3 reads TGTGCCAGCAGCTTCCCTCCAGGGACTAGCTGGCGCAATGATCAGTTCTTC.

For this clonotype: Relative to the germline gene, one junction end is altered; a read error may explain this. This sequence joins TRBV11-2 and TRBJ2-5; tentative D call: TRBD2 (5 bases). CDR3 size: 14 residues. From germline, CDR1 is SGHAT and CDR2 FQNNGV. The CDR3 spells CTSSHLEAKRTQYF. CDR3 DNA: TGCACCAGCAGCCATTTGGAGGCGAAAAGGACCCAGTACTTC.

The chain uses TRBV28 and TRBJ2-1, with D tentatively TRBD2 (5 bases). V lost 9 bases and J lost 0, with 12 bases in between. CDR1 and CDR2 (germline): MDHEN, SYDVKM. CDR3 length: 14 residues. CDR3 region: CASGLYSSYNEQFF. CDR3 sequence (DNA): TGTGCCAGTGGACTGTACTCCTCCTACAATGAGCAGTTCTTC.

This clonotype has a count of ten or more. The chain recombines TRBV6-5 with TRBJ2-3; 9 nucleotides align to TRBD1. The CDR3 covers 17 residues. The trim removed 4 bases at V and 3 bases at J, leaving 11 bases unmatched. Per germline, CDR1 MNHEY and CDR2 SVGAGI. The DNA of the CDR3 is TGTGCCAGCAGTTCCCCGGACAGGGGAGAAGGGACAGATACGCAGTATTTT. It codes for CASSSPDRGEGTDTQYF.

Note on this clonotype: This may be a read error, as it is one base from a much larger clone. The chain carries TRBV12-3 or TRBV12-4 and TRBJ2-2, with D perhaps TRBD2 (6 bases). The CDR3 has 15 residues. The CDR3 sequence: CASGLRRADTGELFF. The DNA of the CDR3 is TGTGCCAGCGGTTTGCGGAGGGCGGACACCGGGGAGCTGTTTTTT.

Notes on this clonotype: In this CDR3 the conserved last residue, phenylalanine or tryptophan, is missing, so a read error is likely. This rearrangement joins TRBV11-2 to TRBJ2-3; D is perhaps TRBD2 (6 bases). CDR3 length: 13 residues. The germline CDR1 and CDR2 sequences are SGHAT and FQNNGV. CDR3 amino acids: CTSSLDREDTQYY. The CDR3 DNA reads as TGTACCAGCAGCTTAGATCGGGAGGATACGCAGTATTAT.

About this clonotype: The CDR3 does not end in the conserved phenylalanine or tryptophan, so this is likely a read error. This rearrangement joins TRBV29-1 to TRBJ2-1; 9 positions agree with TRBD2. The CDR3 loop spans 13 amino acids. Germline V gives CDR1 SQVTM, CDR2 ANQGSEA. The CDR3 here is CTITTSGYNEQFS. In nucleotides, the CDR3 is TGCACTATTACGACTAGCGGTTACAATGAGCAGTTCTCC.

This clonotype was detected ten times or more. This chain connects TRBV2 to TRBJ2-7; a weak D match, TRBD1 (6 bases). The CDR3 length is 12 residues. V was pared by 6 bases and J by 9 bases, with 15 bases between. Germline assignment: CDR1 SNHLY and CDR2 FYNNEI. DNA of the CDR3: TGTGCCAGCAGGGTATCAGGGGTATGGCAGTACTTC. Amino acid sequence: CASRVSGVWQYF.

Many counts were recorded for this clonotype. The V call is TRBV6-6, the J call TRBJ2-7; the D gene is possibly TRBD1 (5 bases). The CDR3 extends over 15 amino acids. Germline V gene lookup returns CDR1 MNHNY and CDR2 SVGAGI (reference sequence). The V end lost 0 bases, the J end lost 6 bases, and 15 bases lay between the germline ends. DNA of the CDR3: TGTGCCAGCAGTTACTCGACAGCTAGGGTGGGCGAGCAGTACTTC. Residues: CASSYSTARVGEQYF.

The rearrangement joins TRBV5-1 to TRBJ2-1; TRBD1 matches at 10 bases. V shed 0 bases, J shed 6 bases, and the junction held 3 bases outside the gene matches. CDR3 size: 15 residues. Germline V gene lookup returns CDR1 SGHRS and CDR2 YFSETQ. The CDR3 DNA sequence: TGCGCCAGCAGCTTGGGGGGACAGGGGCTCAATGAGCAGTTCTTC. This codes for CASSLGGQGLNEQFF.

This clonotype was seen many times. V is TRBV6-5 and J is TRBJ1-4, with D uncertain. From germline, CDR1 is MNHEY and CDR2 SVGAGI. The CDR3 spans 17 residues. Trimming took 0 bases from V and 4 from J, leaving 15 bases between them. CDR3: CASSYSIGREFNEKLFF. DNA of the CDR3: TGTGCCAGCAGTTACTCAATTGGACGGGAATTTAATGAAAAACTGTTTTTT.